This T cell receptor (beta chain) came from a study of shared clonotypes between healthy human individuals. Germline V gene lookup returns CDR1 KGHSH and CDR2 LQKENI. There are 15 residues in the CDR3. V lost 2 bases and J lost 7; bases outside the gene matches: 5. Assay used: immunoSEQ multiplex PCR; TCRdb lists only in-frame clones, some missing. The sample lists 2 million to 3 million clones, 80% to 95% occurring once. This receptor was obtained from a young man in good health. Some clones in this sample may be carry-over from other donors' samples. Sequencing used naive CD4+ T cells from PBMCs. Specified subset: CD45RA+ positively selected. The rearrangement joins TRBV18 to TRBJ2-1, with 10 bases that match TRBD1. The CDR3 reads CASSPMTGGWNEQFF. In nucleotides, the CDR3 is TGTGCCAGCTCACCAATGACAGGGGGCTGGAATGAGCAGTTCTTC.